This T cell receptor (beta chain) derives from a study of blood T cell repertoires in COVID-19. The CDR3 length is 15 residues. The V gene end was trimmed by 2 bases and the J gene end by 6 bases; junction bases not matched to a gene: 5. Germline assignment: CDR1 KGHSH and CDR2 LQKENI. As processed by the authors: The assay estimated nucleated cells by amplifying reference gene primers. The table came from immunoSEQ multiplex PCR; TCRdb's copy has only in-frame clones and leaves some out. V and J calls and clone size follow that table, whereas D and trimming were derived from the DNA. The sample records hundreds of thousands of clones, around nine tenths being singletons.

The TCR was taken from a man between 60 and 75 years old who had recovered from COVID-19. The sequenced material came from peripheral blood. The chain combines TRBV18 with TRBJ1-4; 8 bases agree with TRBD1. The CDR3 loop reads CASSPTGQDYEKLFF. The CDR3 bases are TGTGCCAGCTCACCAACGGGACAGGATTATGAAAAACTGTTTTTT.